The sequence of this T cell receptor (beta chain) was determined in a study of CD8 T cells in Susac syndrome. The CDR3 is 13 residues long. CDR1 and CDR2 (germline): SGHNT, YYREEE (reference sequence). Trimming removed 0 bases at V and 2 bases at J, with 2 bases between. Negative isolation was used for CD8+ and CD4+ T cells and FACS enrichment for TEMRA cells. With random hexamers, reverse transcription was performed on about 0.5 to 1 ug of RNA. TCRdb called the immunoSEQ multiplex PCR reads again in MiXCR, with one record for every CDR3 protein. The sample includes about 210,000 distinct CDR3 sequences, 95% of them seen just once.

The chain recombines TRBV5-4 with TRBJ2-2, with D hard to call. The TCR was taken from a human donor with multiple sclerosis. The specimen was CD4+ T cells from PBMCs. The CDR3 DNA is TGTGCCAGCAGCTTGGCCAACACCGGGGAGCTGTTTTTT. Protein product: CASSLANTGELFF. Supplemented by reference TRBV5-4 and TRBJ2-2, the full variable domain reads ETGVTQSPTHLIKTRGQQVTLRCSSQSGHNTVSWYQQALGQGPQFIFQYYREEENGRGNFPPRFSGLQFPNYSSELNVNALELDDSALYLCASSLANTGELFFGEGSRLTVL.